A single sample is the source of the 31 T cell receptor beta chains below, sequenced in a study of blood T cell repertoires in COVID-19. Profiling relied on immunoSEQ multiplex PCR, and the TCRdb table lists in-frame clones only, not all of them. This table has about 670,000 clones, 85% to 90% appearing once. Sequencing input: peripheral blood. The receptors stem from a woman aged 18-29 years with acute or convalescent COVID-19.

Written as DNA, the CDR3 is TGTGCCAGCACCGTCGGGGGGGTGACAGATACGCAGTATTTT. Its translation is CASTVGGVTDTQYF. The rearrangement links TRBV2 to TRBJ2-3, with 8 bases matching TRBD2. The CDR3 consists of 14 residues. Looked up from germline, CDR1 is SNHLY and CDR2 is FYNNEI. V was pared by 7 bases and J by 3 bases, with 6 bases of the junction left unmatched.

The chain combines TRBV6-6 with TRBJ2-7; TRBD1 might be the D (5 bases). The CDR3 covers 16 residues. V lost 0 bases and J lost 1, with 13 bases in between. CDR1 is MNHNY and CDR2 is SVGAGI in the germline V gene (reference sequence). The CDR3 DNA is TGTGCCAGCAGTTACTCAGAAGGGGTTACTTCCTACGAGCAGTACTTC. Translation gives CASSYSEGVTSYEQYF.

Comments on this clone: The sample holds other DNA sequences that translate to the same CDR3. The CDR3 loop is CATSDPGQGHYEQYF. The CDR3 nucleotides are TGTGCCACCAGTGATCCGGGACAGGGTCACTACGAGCAGTACTTC. V is TRBV24-1 and J is TRBJ2-7; 9 nucleotides align to TRBD1. The CDR3 consists of 15 residues. The V segment lost 3 bases and the J segment 3 bases; nucleotides outside the gene matches: 5. Germline V gene data show CDR1 as KGHDR and CDR2 as SFDVKD.

This clone was recorded once. This chain joins TRBV6-2 or TRBV6-3 and TRBJ2-2; D is possibly TRBD1 (5 bases). Germline CDR1 is MNHEY and CDR2 is SVGEGT. Trimming took 6 bases from V and 4 from J, leaving 12 bases between them. The CDR3 has 14 residues. CDR3: CASSKDTATGELFF. In DNA, the CDR3 is TGTGCCAGCAGCAAGGACACAGCCACCGGGGAGCTGTTTTTT.

The chain combines TRBV15 with TRBJ2-3; D possibly uses TRBD1 or TRBD2 (6 bases each). Germline V lookup: CDR1 LNHNV, CDR2 YYDKDF (reference sequence). CDR3 size: 15 residues. Trimming shortened V by 5 bases and J by 1 base, and 13 bases separated the two germline ends. The CDR3 sequence is CATSGGGPGTDTQYF. For the CDR3, the DNA is TGTGCCACCAGCGGAGGGGGGCCGGGCACAGATACGCAGTATTTT.

The chain couples TRBV14 to TRBJ2-7, with TRBD1 matching over 8 bases. With V trimmed by 3 bases and J by 3 bases, 1 base remained unmatched. The CDR3 is 13 residues long. CDR1 is SGHDN and CDR2 is FVKESK in the germline V gene. The CDR3 nucleotides are TGTGCCAGCAGCCAGGGACAGGACTACGAGCAGTACTTC. Amino acids: CASSQGQDYEQYF.

The V gene is TRBV6-2 or TRBV6-3, the J gene TRBJ1-5; D not certain. The germline CDR1 and CDR2 sequences are MNHEY and SVGEGT. The length of the CDR3 is 16 residues. The germline V and J ends were trimmed by 2 bases and 3 bases, with 14 bases remaining between them. The CDR3 is CASSYAPDKSNQPQHF. The CDR3 bases are TGTGCCAGCAGTTACGCCCCCGACAAATCCAATCAGCCCCAGCATTTT.

This CDR3 reads CASSLGLAGVTTDTQYF. The CDR3 nucleotides are TGCGCCAGCAGCCTTGGACTAGCGGGGGTTACCACAGATACGCAGTATTTT. The chain combines TRBV4-3 with TRBJ2-3, with 13 bases lining up with TRBD2. This CDR3 is 17 amino acids long. The V segment lost 4 bases and the J segment 2 bases; nucleotides outside the gene matches: 6. The germline CDR1 and CDR2 sequences are LGHNA and YSLEER.

The chain is built from TRBV4-1 and TRBJ1-3, with D perhaps matching TRBD1 (5 bases). CDR1 is MGHRA, CDR2 YSYEKL, per germline. The V and J ends lost 6 bases and 0 bases respectively, with 9 bases between them. The CDR3 covers 14 residues. CDR3 nucleotides: TGCGCCAGCAGGGAGGGGAGCTCTGGAAACACCATATATTTT. Encoded protein: CASREGSSGNTIYF.

The genes are TRBV6-5 and TRBJ1-3; D is unclear. CDR3 size: 14 residues. V was clipped by 6 bases and J by 4 bases, with 13 bases between them. Germline V CDR1 and CDR2: MNHEY, SVGAGI. The CDR3 bases are TGTGCCAGCAGACCGACTCCCTTAGGAAACACCATATATTTT. Amino acids: CASRPTPLGNTIYF.

The sample holds one count of this clone. The genes are TRBV30 and TRBJ2-3; 8 bases agree with TRBD1. Germline CDR1 is GTSNPN and CDR2 is SVGIG (reference sequence). With V trimmed by 3 bases and J by 6 bases, 8 bases remained unmatched. The CDR3 is 14 residues long. Written as DNA, the CDR3 is TGTGCCTGGAGCAAGAAGGACAGGGAGGATACGCAGTATTTT. Its translation: CAWSKKDREDTQYF. Complete variable domain (other parts from reference TRBV30 and TRBJ2-3): SQTIHQWPATLVQPVGSPLSLECTVEGTSNPNLYWYRQAAGRGLQLLFYSVGIGQISSEVPQNLSASRPQDRQFILSSKKLLLSDSGFYLCAWSKKDREDTQYFGPGTRLTVL.

This chain links TRBV29-1 with TRBJ2-7; TRBD2 might be the D (6 bases). Germline-derived CDR1 and CDR2 are SQVTM and ANQGSEA. The CDR3 is 17 residues long. V lost 0 bases, J lost 4 bases, and 22 bases lay in between. CDR3 nucleotides: TGCAGCGTTGAAGAGGCTGGTAGCTGGCGGGGCCTTTACGAGCAGTACTTC. It yields the protein CSVEEAGSWRGLYEQYF.

The chain carries TRBV11-2 and TRBJ1-5; 9 bases map to TRBD1. This CDR3 comprises 17 residues. Germline V gene sequence: CDR1 SGHAT, CDR2 FQNNGV. The J segment lost 8 bases and the V segment lost 5 bases, leaving 16 bases of the junction unmatched. This chain's CDR3 is CASSPGTGTTRRKPQHF. The CDR3 region has the DNA TGTGCCAGCAGCCCCGGGACAGGGACCACACGCAGGAAGCCCCAGCATTTT.

The chain joins TRBV29-1 to TRBJ1-1; D remains ambiguous. Trimming removed 6 bases from V and 4 bases from J, with 9 bases in between. This CDR3 is 11 amino acids long. Germline V gene data show CDR1 as SQVTM and CDR2 as ANQGSEA. The CDR3 DNA reads TGCAGCGTCGGAGACCCCACTGAAGCTTTCTTT. It is translated as CSVGDPTEAFF.

This clone was recorded once. V and J are TRBV9 and TRBJ2-7, with TRBD1 matching over 7 bases. Germline V gene sequence: CDR1 SGDLS, CDR2 YYNGEE. V shed 3 bases, J shed 4 bases, and the junction held 4 bases outside the gene matches. This CDR3 has 13 amino acids. CDR3 sequence: CASSAQGQYEQYF. DNA of the CDR3: TGTGCCAGCAGCGCTCAGGGACAGTACGAGCAGTACTTC.

The J gene is TRBJ1-2, the V gene TRBV5-5; D gene ambiguous. This CDR3 comprises 15 residues. Germline CDR1 reads SGHKS; CDR2 reads YYEKEE (reference sequence). V was cut by 0 bases and J by 0 bases, with 9 bases left in between. The CDR3 nucleotides read TGTGCCAGCAGCTTGGCCGGGAAAACTAACTATGGCTACACCTTC. Residues: CASSLAGKTNYGYTF.

The chain has TRBV6-5 and TRBJ2-3; TRBD2 aligns across 8 bases. Germline V CDR1 and CDR2: MNHEY, SVGAGI. The CDR3 has 14 amino acids. Losses at the gene ends were 6 bases for V and 3 bases for J; bases not matched to a gene: 5. CDR3 amino acids: CASSSGGETDTQYF. In nucleotides, the CDR3 is TGTGCCAGCAGCAGCGGGGGAGAAACAGATACGCAGTATTTT.

The V call is TRBV19, the J call TRBJ2-1; the D gene is possibly TRBD1 (5 bases). CDR3 size: 13 residues. Deletions cut 3 bases from V and 8 bases from J, with 11 bases between. Per germline, CDR1 LNHDA and CDR2 SQIVND (reference sequence). The CDR3 here is CASSIPGYDEQFF. CDR3 nucleotide sequence: TGTGCCAGTAGTATCCCAGGGTACGATGAGCAGTTCTTC.

The chain uses TRBV5-1 and TRBJ2-3, with 14 bases that match TRBD2. V lost 4 bases to trimming and J lost 3 bases; unmatched junction nucleotides: 4. The CDR3 covers 16 residues. CDR1 is SGHRS, CDR2 YFSETQ, per germline. The CDR3 coding sequence is TGCGCCAGCAGCGGAAGACTAGCGGGGGGGACAGATACGCAGTATTTT. It codes for CASSGRLAGGTDTQYF.

The CDR3 DNA is TGTGCCAGCAGAGTCCTCGGGACAGGGGTGTATGGCTACACCTTC. As protein: CASRVLGTGVYGYTF. The V gene is TRBV2, the J gene TRBJ1-2; 10 nucleotides match TRBD1. The V gene end was trimmed by 6 bases and the J gene end by 5 bases; junction bases not matched to a gene: 9. The germline CDR1 and CDR2 sequences are SNHLY and FYNNEI. The CDR3 runs 15 residues. Together with reference TRBV2 and TRBJ1-2, the CDR3 gives the full variable domain: EPEVTQTPSHQVTQMGQEVILRCVPISNHLYFYWYRQILGQKVEFLVSFYNNEISEKSEIFDDQFSVERPDGSNFTLKIRSTKLEDSAMYFCASRVLGTGVYGYTFGSGTRLTVV.

The CDR3 spells CASSYGTGLSGYTF. CDR3 in DNA: TGTGCCAGCAGTTACGGGACAGGGTTGAGTGGCTACACCTTC. V gene TRBV27 combines with J gene TRBJ1-2; the match to TRBD1 covers 9 bases. CDR1 MNHEY and CDR2 SMNVEV come from the germline V gene (reference sequence). The CDR3 extends over 14 amino acids. The junction had 7 bases not matched to a gene; V was cut back by 4 bases and J by 7 bases.

This clone turned up a few times. V gene TRBV6-2 or TRBV6-3 combines with J gene TRBJ2-7, with 7 bases matching TRBD1. CDR3 length: 14 amino acids. From germline, CDR1 is MNHEY and CDR2 SVGEGT. The ends lost 6 bases at V and 9 bases at J; junction bases unmatched: 14. In DNA form, the CDR3 reads TGTGCCAGCAGCTCCGGACAGGATCTGGCGTGGCAGTACTTC. This sequence encodes CASSSGQDLAWQYF.

This sequence joins TRBV5-6 and TRBJ1-6; no reliable D call. This CDR3 contains 18 residues. Trimming cost V 1 base and J 3 bases, with 17 bases left between them. Germline CDR1 is SGHDT and CDR2 is YYEEEE. CDR3 nucleotide sequence: TGTGCCAGCAGCTTGTATGTGTCGGCGAGGAACTATAATTCACCCCTCCACTTT. Translating it yields CASSLYVSARNYNSPLHF.

The DNA for the CDR3 is TGTGCCAGCAGTGACCCTAAGACAGGGGAAGACTACTACGAGCAGTACTTC. Translated: CASSDPKTGEDYYEQYF. The V and J genes are TRBV2 and TRBJ2-7; TRBD1 matches at 8 bases. The V gene's germline CDR1 is SNHLY and CDR2 FYNNEI. This CDR3 has 17 amino acids. After removal of 3 bases from V and 3 bases from J, the junction contained 13 bases not matched to a gene.

The chain employs TRBV7-2 and TRBJ1-4, with 8 bases matching TRBD1. J was trimmed by 6 bases and V by 5 bases; bases with no gene match: 8. Germline values: CDR1 SGHTA, CDR2 FQGNSA. This CDR3 spans 15 amino acids. CDR3 in DNA: TGTGCCAGCAGCCAGCTCGGGACAGGATATGAAAAACTGTTTTTT. Translated: CASSQLGTGYEKLFF.

This CDR3 is CSVDSRGETQYF. DNA of the CDR3: TGCAGCGTTGATAGCAGGGGGGAGACCCAGTACTTC. This chain joins TRBV29-1 and TRBJ2-5; the match to TRBD1 covers 7 bases. Germline V gene sequence: CDR1 SQVTM, CDR2 ANQGSEA. The CDR3 extends over 12 amino acids. J was trimmed by 5 bases and V by 3 bases; bases with no gene match: 3.

This clone was seen just once. The chain recombines TRBV19 with TRBJ1-2; weak D call: TRBD1 (6 bases). Per the germline V gene, CDR1 is LNHDA and CDR2 is SQIVND (reference sequence). There are 14 residues in the CDR3. V lost 5 bases and J lost 5, with 15 bases in between. CDR3 region: CASSLTGRGYGYTF. As DNA, the CDR3 is TGTGCCAGTAGTTTAACAGGGAGGGGATATGGCTACACCTTC.

The rearrangement links TRBV5-1 to TRBJ2-2, with TRBD1 matching 8 bases. V trimming: 1 base; J trimming: 6 bases; junction bases outside the gene matches: 5. CDR1 is SGHRS and CDR2 is YFSETQ in the germline V gene. This CDR3 contains 15 residues. The CDR3 region is CASSLWQGAAGELFF. As DNA, the CDR3 is TGCGCCAGCAGCTTGTGGCAGGGGGCCGCCGGGGAGCTGTTTTTT.

The genes are TRBV6-1 and TRBJ1-2; 8 positions match TRBD1. Germline V gene data show CDR1 as MNHNS and CDR2 as SASEGT. With 2 bases clipped from V and 6 bases from J, the junction kept 5 bases outside the gene matches. CDR3 length equals 14 residues. CDR3 residues: CASSERQGRDGYTF. CDR3 DNA sequence: TGTGCCAGCAGTGAACGACAGGGGCGGGATGGCTACACCTTC.

This rearrangement joins TRBV21-1 to TRBJ1-5; TRBD1, the table's D call, lacks a check against the DNA. TRBV21-1 is termed a pseudogene. The CDR3 is 19 residues long. CDR3 protein: CASNIKGQGQSGGNQPQHF. The CDR3, as DNA: TGTGCCAGCAACATAAAAGGACAGGGGCAATCCGGGGGCAATCAGCCCCAGCATTTT.

This clone has just one count. The chain carries TRBV9 and TRBJ1-1, with TRBD1 as a possible D gene (6 bases). This CDR3 is built from 13 residues. The V and J ends lost 4 bases and 4 bases respectively, with 11 bases between them. CDR1 is SGDLS, CDR2 YYNGEE, per germline. CDR3 nucleotide sequence: TGTGCCAGCAGCCGTAGAGGGGGCACTGAAGCTTTCTTT. Translated, it gives CASSRRGGTEAFF.